The TCR beta chain described here comes from a study of neurological immune-mediated disorders. As for this clonotype: Its antigen remains unknown.

The germline CDR1 and CDR2 sequences are MNHNS and SASEGT. The V segment lost 5 bases and the J segment 4 bases; nucleotides outside the gene matches: 5. The CDR3 contains 15 residues. Time point described: longitudinal time-point 3. The unsorted libraries originated from 2 million PBMCs kept at -80 C. Study-level points and caveats: Multiple sclerosis patients had less TCR clonal expansion than even healthy controls, unlike HTLV-1-associated myelopathy.

The output of every sequencing run, over 180 million TCR-beta sequences, came from 15-18 subjects. TCRdb analysed the 5' RACE reads with MiXCR anew, one entry per CDR3 protein. The sample has roughly 100,000 distinct CDR3 sequences; less than 14% are singletons. The V call is TRBV6-1, the J call TRBJ2-3; 11 positions match TRBD1. The source of this sequence is a female donor with HTLV-1-associated myelopathy (HAM/TSP). Sequenced sample: PBMCs. CDR3 amino acids: CASSYPGQGADTQYF. CDR3 in DNA: TGTGCCAGCAGTTACCCGGGACAGGGGGCAGATACGCAGTATTTT.